What follows are 8 T cell receptor beta chains derived from one specimen sequenced in a study of patients and donors after allogeneic stem cell transplantation. TCRdb ran MiXCR on the RT-PCR reads and lists one entry per CDR3 protein. In the table there are some 960,000 distinct CDR3 sequences, roughly 18% of which are singletons. Input material: blood, either unsorted or a sorted T cell fraction (not recorded which). The receptor set was obtained from a human donor who was either an allogeneic HSCT recipient or a stem cell or donor lymphocyte infusion donor (not recorded which). It is not recorded whose cells these are; they may come from a transplant donor.

This clonotype was recorded at least ten times. The gene calls are TRBV28 and TRBJ2-5, with 7 bases lining up with TRBD2. V lost 10 bases to trimming and J lost 1 base; unmatched junction nucleotides: 9. Germline assignment: CDR1 MDHEN and CDR2 SYDVKM. This CDR3 has 14 amino acids. DNA of the CDR3: TGTGCCATCTCTCCGGGGGGAAGCCAAGAGACCCAGTACTTC. Its translation: CAISPGGSQETQYF. Full variable domain (rest looked up from reference TRBV28 and TRBJ2-5): DVKVTQSSRYLVKRTGEKVFLECVQDMDHENMFWYRQDPGLGLRLIYFSYDVKMKEKGDIPEGYSVSREKKERFSLILESASTNQTSMYLCAISPGGSQETQYFGPGTRLLVL.

This clonotype was observed a few times. CDR3 nucleotides: TGCAGCGTCCCCGCGGTAGGTCCGGGCACAGATACGCAGTATTTT. Translating it yields CSVPAVGPGTDTQYF. The chain combines TRBV29-1 with TRBJ2-3; D is unresolved. Germline-derived CDR1 and CDR2 are SQVTM and ANQGSEA. V lost 6 bases, J lost 1 base, and 17 bases lay in between. The CDR3 totals 15 residues.

CDR3 residues: CATSGSSNSYNEQFF. For the CDR3, the DNA is TGTGCCACCAGTGGTTCATCCAACTCCTACAATGAGCAGTTCTTC. The chain has TRBV24-1 and TRBJ2-1; D not resolved. This CDR3 spans 15 amino acids. The V end lost 5 bases, the J end lost 0 bases, and 10 bases lay between the germline ends. From germline, CDR1 is KGHDR and CDR2 SFDVKD.

V gene TRBV30 combines with J gene TRBJ1-1, with unresolved D. The V gene's germline CDR1 is GTSNPN and CDR2 SVGIG (reference sequence). V was cut by 3 bases and J by 4 bases, with 21 bases left in between. The CDR3 consists of 16 residues. CDR3 bases: TGTGCCTGGAGCAAGGGAAGGGCTTCGGTGGGCACTGAAGCTTTCTTT. Its protein is CAWSKGRASVGTEAFF.

Written as DNA, the CDR3 is TGTGCCAGCAGCTTAGATGGAGGGAAGAACACTGAAGCTTTCTTT. This codes for CASSLDGGKNTEAFF. V and J are TRBV7-6 and TRBJ1-1, with D unresolved. The V gene lost 1 base and the J gene lost 1 base, with 10 bases spanning the gap. The germline V gene has CDR1 SGHVS and CDR2 FNYEAQ. CDR3 length: 15 residues.

The chain is built from TRBV24-1 and TRBJ2-1; TRBD2 matches 9 bases. The CDR3 runs to 17 residues. V trimming: 2 bases; J trimming: 2 bases; junction bases outside the gene matches: 6. The germline CDR1 and CDR2 sequences are KGHDR and SFDVKD. The CDR3 DNA reads TGTGCCACCAGTGATTCTTTAAGCGGGAGGACCTACAATGAGCAGTTCTTC. Protein sequence: CATSDSLSGRTYNEQFF.

This clonotype appeared a few times. The chain uses TRBV24-1 and TRBJ1-5; weak D call: TRBD1 (5 bases). The germline V gene encodes CDR1 KGHDR and CDR2 SFDVKD. The CDR3 covers 15 residues. Between the trimmed V and J ends, which lost 4 bases and 0 bases, there was a span of 9 bases. The CDR3 DNA reads TGTGCCACCAGTGAGGGGACGGTTAGCAATCAGCCCCAGCATTTT. Translated: CATSEGTVSNQPQHF.

This chain links TRBV9 with TRBJ1-2; a possible D gene is TRBD1 (5 bases). Germline V CDR1 and CDR2: SGDLS, YYNGEE. The CDR3 is 14 residues long. V dropped 0 bases and J dropped 8 bases, with 14 bases sitting between them. CDR3: CASSVGDGVLGYTF. For the CDR3, the DNA is TGTGCCAGCAGCGTAGGGGACGGCGTCCTCGGCTACACCTTC.